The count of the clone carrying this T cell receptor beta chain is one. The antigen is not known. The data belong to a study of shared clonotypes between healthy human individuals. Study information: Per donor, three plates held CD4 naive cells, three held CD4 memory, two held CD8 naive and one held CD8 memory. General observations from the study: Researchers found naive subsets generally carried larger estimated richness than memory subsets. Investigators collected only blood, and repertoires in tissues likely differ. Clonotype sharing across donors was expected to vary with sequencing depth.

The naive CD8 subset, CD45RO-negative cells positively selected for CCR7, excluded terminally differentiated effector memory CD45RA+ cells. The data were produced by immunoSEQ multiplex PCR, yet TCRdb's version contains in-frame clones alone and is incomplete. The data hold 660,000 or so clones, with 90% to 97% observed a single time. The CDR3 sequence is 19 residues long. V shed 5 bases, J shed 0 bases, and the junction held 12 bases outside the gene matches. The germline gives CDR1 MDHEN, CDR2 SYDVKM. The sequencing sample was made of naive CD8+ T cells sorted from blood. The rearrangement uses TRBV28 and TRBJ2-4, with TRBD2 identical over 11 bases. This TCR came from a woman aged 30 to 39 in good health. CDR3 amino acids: CASSNELAGASIAKNIQYF. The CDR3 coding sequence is TGTGCCAGCAGTAACGAACTAGCGGGAGCATCCATAGCCAAAAACATTCAGTACTTC. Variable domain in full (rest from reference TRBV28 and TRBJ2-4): DVKVTQSSRYLVKRTGEKVFLECVQDMDHENMFWYRQDPGLGLRLIYFSYDVKMKEKGDIPEGYSVSREKKERFSLILESASTNQTSMYLCASSNELAGASIAKNIQYFGAGTRLSVL.